Sequencing of this T cell receptor beta chain was carried out in a study of cytomegalovirus exposure and HLA in healthy donors. The study ran its PCR with 60 Vbeta and 13 Jbeta primers. Generated by immunoSEQ multiplex PCR, the TCRdb table keeps only in-frame clones and is missing some. The repertoire includes about 69,000 clones, around 74% of them detected once, and more than 9.5% sits in the top ten. The J segment lost 3 bases and the V segment lost 7 bases, leaving 14 bases of the junction unmatched. The CDR3 sequence is 17 residues long. Germline loops: CDR1 SNHLY, CDR2 FYNNEI. This clone was counted between two and nine times.

Input material: PBMCs. This receptor was taken from a woman aged 55-70 years in good health and CMV-seropositive. The chain links TRBV2 to TRBJ2-7; 11 bases match TRBD2. The CDR3, as DNA: TGTGCCAGCAAAAGCCCGGGGGGACTAGCGGTATACTACGAGCAGTACTTC. The encoded protein is CASKSPGGLAVYYEQYF.